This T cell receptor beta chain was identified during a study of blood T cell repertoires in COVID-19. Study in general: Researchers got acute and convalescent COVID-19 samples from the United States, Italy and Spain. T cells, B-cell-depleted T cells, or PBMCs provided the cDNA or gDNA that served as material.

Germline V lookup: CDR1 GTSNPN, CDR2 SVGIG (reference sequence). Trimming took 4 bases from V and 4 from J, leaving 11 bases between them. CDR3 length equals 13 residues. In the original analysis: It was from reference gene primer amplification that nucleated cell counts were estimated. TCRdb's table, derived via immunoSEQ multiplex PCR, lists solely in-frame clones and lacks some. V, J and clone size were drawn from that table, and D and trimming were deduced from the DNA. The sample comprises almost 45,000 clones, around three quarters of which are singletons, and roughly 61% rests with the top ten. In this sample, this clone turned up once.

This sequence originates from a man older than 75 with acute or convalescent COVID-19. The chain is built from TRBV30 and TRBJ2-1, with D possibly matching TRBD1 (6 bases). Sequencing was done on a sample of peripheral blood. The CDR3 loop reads CAWTRGQYNEQFF. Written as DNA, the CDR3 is TGTGCCTGGACACGAGGACAGTACAATGAGCAGTTCTTC. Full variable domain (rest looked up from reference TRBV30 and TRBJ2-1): SQTIHQWPATLVQPVGSPLSLECTVEGTSNPNLYWYRQAAGRGLQLLFYSVGIGQISSEVPQNLSASRPQDRQFILSSKKLLLSDSGFYLCAWTRGQYNEQFFGPGTRLTVL.